These 10 T cell receptor beta chains originate from one sample sequenced in a study of T cells expressing NK-cell markers. With the 5' RACE reads reprocessed, TCRdb shows one record per CDR3 protein and no DNA. Its table records about 260,000 distinct CDR3 sequences. The sequenced material came from blood T cells: a sorted CD56 or NKG2C T cell subset, CD4+ or CD8+ T cells, or bulk PBMC T cells (not recorded which). These receptors were collected from a woman between 18 and 70 years old in good health.

The V gene is TRBV7-3, the J gene TRBJ1-2; the D call from TCRdb, TRBD1, cannot be confirmed without DNA. The CDR3 is made up of 14 amino acids. Germline V CDR1 and CDR2: SGHTA, FQGTGA. This CDR3 reads CASSLLPGRGGYTF.

This chain uses TRBV7-2 with TRBJ1-1; TCRdb reports TRBD1, a call that lacks DNA to check it against. CDR3 length: 19 residues. Germline lookup yields CDR1 SGHTA and CDR2 FQGNSA. The CDR3 spells CASSLAGGTGGARGTEAFF.

The gene calls are TRBV7-2 and TRBJ2-1; lacking DNA, the TRBD2 call made by TCRdb goes unchecked. The CDR3 has 13 amino acids. The germline V gene has CDR1 SGHTA and CDR2 FQGNSA. This CDR3 reads CASSFGAAGEQFF.

This sequence joins TRBV29-1 and TRBJ2-1. This CDR3 spans 13 amino acids. The germline CDR1 and CDR2 sequences are SQVTM and ANQGSEA. The CDR3 reads CSVVGGALNEQFF.

The chain is built from TRBV5-4 and TRBJ2-2; the D gene TCRdb calls, TRBD1, cannot be checked with no DNA. CDR1 SGHNT and CDR2 YYREEE come from the germline V gene (reference sequence). There are 15 residues in the CDR3. CDR3 amino acids: CASSRDSRNTGELFF. Full variable domain (rest looked up from reference TRBV5-4 and TRBJ2-2): ETGVTQSPTHLIKTRGQQVTLRCSSQSGHNTVSWYQQALGQGPQFIFQYYREEENGRGNFPPRFSGLQFPNYSSELNVNALELDDSALYLCASSRDSRNTGELFFGEGSRLTVL.

This rearrangement joins TRBV12-3 or TRBV12-4 to TRBJ2-5; TCRdb's D call of TRBD1 is untestable without DNA. The CDR3 spans 15 residues. CDR3 sequence: CASSFGTGPQETQYF.

This chain uses TRBV29-1 with TRBJ2-5. CDR1 is SQVTM and CDR2 is ANQGSEA in the germline V gene. This CDR3 comprises 13 residues. This CDR3 is CSAYTGSQETQYF.

The chain combines TRBV12-3 or TRBV12-4 with TRBJ2-2; the D gene TCRdb calls, TRBD1, cannot be checked with no DNA. This CDR3 region has 17 residues. The CDR3 is CASSLGGGGGRSRELFF.

The chain employs TRBV25-1 and TRBJ1-2; TCRdb outputs TRBD1, but without DNA this stays unchecked. Germline lookup yields CDR1 MGHDK and CDR2 SYGVNS. This CDR3 is 14 amino acids long. CDR3 region: CASSDPGGSYGYTF.

The chain combines TRBV14 with TRBJ2-2; checking the TCRdb D call of TRBD2 is not possible without DNA. Germline V gene sequence: CDR1 SGHDN, CDR2 FVKESK. The CDR3 runs 14 residues. The CDR3 reads CASSQVLATGELFF.